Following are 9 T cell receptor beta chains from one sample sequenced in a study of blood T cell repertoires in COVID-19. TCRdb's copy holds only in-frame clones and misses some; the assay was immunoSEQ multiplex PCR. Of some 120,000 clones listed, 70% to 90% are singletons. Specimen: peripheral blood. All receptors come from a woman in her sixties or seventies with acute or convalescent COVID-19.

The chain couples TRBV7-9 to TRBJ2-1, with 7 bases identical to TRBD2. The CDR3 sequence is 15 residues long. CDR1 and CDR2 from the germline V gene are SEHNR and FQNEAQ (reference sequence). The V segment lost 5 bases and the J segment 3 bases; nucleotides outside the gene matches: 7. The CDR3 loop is CASSLSGKLYNEQFF. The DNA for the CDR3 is TGTGCCAGCAGCCTCAGCGGGAAGCTCTACAATGAGCAGTTCTTC.

The CDR3 DNA reads as TGTGCCAGCAGTTTACAGGGGGTATTAAGCACCGGGGAGCTGTTTTTT. Protein: CASSLQGVLSTGELFF. The chain uses TRBV28 and TRBJ2-2; TRBD1 agrees at 7 bases. V trimming: 2 bases; J trimming: 4 bases; junction bases outside the gene matches: 7. The germline V gene encodes CDR1 MDHEN and CDR2 SYDVKM. The CDR3 runs 16 residues.

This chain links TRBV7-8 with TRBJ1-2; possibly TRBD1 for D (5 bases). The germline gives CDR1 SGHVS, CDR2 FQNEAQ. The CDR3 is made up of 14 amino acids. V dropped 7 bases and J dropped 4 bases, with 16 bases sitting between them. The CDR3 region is CASTKGAAVYGYTF. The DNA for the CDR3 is TGTGCCAGCACCAAAGGGGCAGCAGTCTATGGCTACACCTTC. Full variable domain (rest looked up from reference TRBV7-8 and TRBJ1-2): GAGVSQSPRYKVAKRGQDVALRCDPISGHVSLFWYQQALGQGPEFLTYFQNEAQLDKSGLPSDRFFAERPEGSVSTLKIQRTQQEDSAVYLCASTKGAAVYGYTFGSGTRLTVV.

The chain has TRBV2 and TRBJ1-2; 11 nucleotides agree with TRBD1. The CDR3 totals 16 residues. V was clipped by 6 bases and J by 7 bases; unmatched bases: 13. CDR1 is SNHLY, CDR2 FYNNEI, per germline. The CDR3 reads CASRTPGQGVIAGYTF. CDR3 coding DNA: TGTGCCAGCAGGACCCCGGGACAGGGGGTAATCGCTGGCTACACCTTC.

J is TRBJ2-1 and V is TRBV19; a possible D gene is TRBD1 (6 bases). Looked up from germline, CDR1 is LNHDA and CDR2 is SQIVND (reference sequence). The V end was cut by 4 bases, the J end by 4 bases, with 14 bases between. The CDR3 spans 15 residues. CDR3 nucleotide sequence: TGTGCCAGTAGTACAAGGGACATAGGATACAATGAGCAGTTCTTC. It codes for CASSTRDIGYNEQFF.

In DNA form, the CDR3 reads TGTGCCAGCAGCGACGGGATTGAGCAGTTCTTC. Translated: CASSDGIEQFF. V is TRBV9 and J is TRBJ2-1; a possible D gene is TRBD2 (5 bases). This CDR3 is built from 11 residues. V gave up 3 bases and J gave up 9 bases, with 7 bases separating them. CDR1 is SGDLS and CDR2 is YYNGEE in the germline V gene.

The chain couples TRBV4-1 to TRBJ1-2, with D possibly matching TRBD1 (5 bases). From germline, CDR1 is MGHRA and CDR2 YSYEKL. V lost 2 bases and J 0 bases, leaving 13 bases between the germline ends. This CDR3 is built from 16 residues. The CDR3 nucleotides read TGCGCCAGCAGCCAACCCCGGGAGGGGTCTAACTATGGCTACACCTTC. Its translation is CASSQPREGSNYGYTF.

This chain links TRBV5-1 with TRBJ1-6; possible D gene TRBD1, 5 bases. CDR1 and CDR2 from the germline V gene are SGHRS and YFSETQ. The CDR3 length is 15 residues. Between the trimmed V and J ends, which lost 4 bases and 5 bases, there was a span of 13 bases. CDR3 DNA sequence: TGCGCCAGCAGCCCGGGGGGACTCAATAATTCACCCCTCCACTTT. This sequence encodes CASSPGGLNNSPLHF.

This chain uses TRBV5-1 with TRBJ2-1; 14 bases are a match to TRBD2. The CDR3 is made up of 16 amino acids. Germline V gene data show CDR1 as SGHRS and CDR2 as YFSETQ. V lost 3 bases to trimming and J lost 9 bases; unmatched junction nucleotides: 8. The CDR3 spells CASSSGTSGRLGEQFF. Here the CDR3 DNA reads TGCGCCAGCAGCTCAGGGACTAGCGGGAGACTAGGTGAGCAGTTCTTC. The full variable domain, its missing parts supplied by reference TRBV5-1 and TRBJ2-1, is KAGVTQTPRYLIKTRGQQVTLSCSPISGHRSVSWYQQTPGQGLQFLFEYFSETQRNKGNFPGRFSGRQFSNSRSEMNVSTLELGDSALYLCASSSGTSGRLGEQFFGPGTRLTVL.